This T cell receptor beta chain was identified in a study of beta chain features in type 1 diabetes. This clone was counted between two and nine times. The sample has other DNA sequences that encode this CDR3 too. The study reverse transcribed the entire isolated RNA, so it sequenced expressed TCRB transcripts. Libraries were prepared by immunoSEQ multiplex PCR; TCRdb keeps only in-frame clonotypes and omits some of them. The data show roughly 500,000 clones, about 29% seen once. The sequence came from a man younger than 35 in good health. Material: naive CD4+ T cells from blood.

Written as DNA, the CDR3 is TGCAGCGCAAGAGGGACAGTGAACACTGAAGCTTTCTTT. Residues: CSARGTVNTEAFF. The J gene is TRBJ1-1, the V gene TRBV29-1; TRBD1 matches at 7 bases. V trimming: 7 bases; J trimming: 0 bases; junction bases outside the gene matches: 5. The CDR3 length is 13 residues. Germline lookup yields CDR1 SQVTM and CDR2 ANQGSEA.